The T cell receptor beta chain described here comes from a study of control samples from healthy donors and cancer patients. Some clones are missing from TCRdb's copy, which holds only in-frame ones; the method was immunoSEQ multiplex PCR. Altogether more than 35,000 clones are present, around 83% being singletons, with the ten largest covering 20% to 25%. Germline values: CDR1 GTSNPN, CDR2 SVGIG (reference sequence). V lost 3 bases and J lost 2; bases outside the gene matches: 7. The length of the CDR3 is 14 residues. The sequenced sample consisted of PBMCs. The V and J genes are TRBV30 and TRBJ2-7; TRBD1 matches at 7 bases. The receptor comes from a woman aged 55-70 years with lung cancer. The CDR3 sequence: CAWSATGFTYEQYF. The CDR3 DNA reads TGTGCCTGGAGCGCGACAGGGTTTACCTACGAGCAGTACTTC. The full variable domain, completed using reference TRBV30 and TRBJ2-7, is SQTIHQWPATLVQPVGSPLSLECTVEGTSNPNLYWYRQAAGRGLQLLFYSVGIGQISSEVPQNLSASRPQDRQFILSSKKLLLSDSGFYLCAWSATGFTYEQYFGPGTRLTVT.